These 22 T cell receptor beta chains came from one sample sequenced in a study of shared clonotypes between healthy human individuals. The data were produced by immunoSEQ multiplex PCR, yet TCRdb's version contains in-frame clones alone and is incomplete. The sample contains fewer than 1.8 million clones, 98% to 99% of which appear only once. Specimen: naive CD4+ T cells sorted from blood. Subset indicated: CD45RA+ positively selected. The receptors derive from a man younger than 45 in good health.

The chain is built from TRBV11-2 and TRBJ2-5; TRBD2 agrees at 9 bases. Germline CDR1 is SGHAT and CDR2 is FQNNGV. With V trimmed by 2 bases and J by 4 bases, 5 bases remained unmatched. This CDR3 has 15 residues. CDR3: CASSLSLAGTETQYF. CDR3 sequence (DNA): TGTGCCAGCAGCTTAAGTCTAGCGGGAACAGAGACCCAGTACTTC. Together with reference TRBV11-2 and TRBJ2-5, the CDR3 gives the full variable domain: EAGVAQSPRYKIIEKRQSVAFWCNPISGHATLYWYQQILGQGPKLLIQFQNNGVVDDSQLPKDRFSAERLKGVDSTLKIQPAKLEDSAVYLCASSLSLAGTETQYFGPGTRLLVL.

V and J are TRBV2 and TRBJ1-5; D is unclear. This CDR3 is 15 amino acids long. V was shortened by 1 base and J by 6 bases, with 13 bases between the two germline ends. The germline CDR1 and CDR2 sequences are SNHLY and FYNNEI. In DNA, the CDR3 is TGTGCCAGCAGTGAAGGCAGGCACCCGGGTCAGCCCCAGCATTTT. This gives the protein CASSEGRHPGQPQHF.

The V call is TRBV28, the J call TRBJ2-7, with D unresolved. Between the trimmed V and J ends, which lost 6 bases and 2 bases, there was a span of 11 bases. Germline CDR1 MDHEN, CDR2 SYDVKM. There are 13 residues in the CDR3. The CDR3: CASSPLTPYEQYF. The DNA for the CDR3 is TGTGCCAGCAGCCCCCTCACCCCCTACGAGCAGTACTTC.

The chain links TRBV2 to TRBJ2-2, with D unclear. This CDR3 comprises 13 residues. Trimming took off 7 bases at V and 5 bases at J, with 11 bases between the two ends. The germline V gene encodes CDR1 SNHLY and CDR2 FYNNEI. CDR3 sequence: CASNLRETGELFF. The CDR3 bases are TGTGCCAGCAACTTAAGGGAAACCGGGGAGCTGTTTTTT.

This rearrangement joins TRBV4-1 to TRBJ2-7; D not certain. The CDR3 covers 12 residues. Trimming left V 10 bases short and J 1 base short, with 11 bases between. Germline V CDR1 and CDR2: MGHRA, YSYEKL. The CDR3 nucleotides read TGCGCCAAGAACAGCAATTCCTACGAGCAGTACTTC. The encoded protein is CAKNSNSYEQYF.

This sequence joins TRBV27 and TRBJ1-4, with 8 bases that match TRBD1. The CDR3 is 16 amino acids. The V gene end was trimmed by 0 bases and the J gene end by 8 bases; junction bases not matched to a gene: 8. Germline V gene sequence: CDR1 MNHEY, CDR2 SMNVEV (reference sequence). The CDR3 protein is CASSLSRGQDGEKLFF. The CDR3 bases are TGTGCCAGCAGTTTATCGAGGGGACAGGATGGGGAAAAACTGTTTTTT. The variable domain in full, completed from reference TRBV27 and TRBJ1-4, reads EAQVTQNPRYLITVTGKKLTVTCSQNMNHEYMSWYRQDPGLGLRQIYYSMNVEVTDKGDVPEGYKVSRKEKRNFPLILESPSPNQTSLYFCASSLSRGQDGEKLFFGSGTQLSVL.

This sequence joins TRBV28 and TRBJ2-5; a possible D gene is TRBD2 (7 bases). This CDR3 region has 14 residues. CDR1 is MDHEN, CDR2 SYDVKM, per germline. Trimming removed 5 bases from V and 5 bases from J, with 15 bases in between. CDR3 in DNA: TGTGCCAGCAGTACTACGGGGGGCCGGGAGACCCAGTACTTC. Its protein is CASSTTGGRETQYF.

The chain joins TRBV6-5 to TRBJ2-7; D is unresolved. This CDR3 spans 13 amino acids. Germline lookup yields CDR1 MNHEY and CDR2 SVGAGI. Between the trimmed V and J ends, which lost 6 bases and 6 bases, there was a span of 15 bases. The CDR3 spells CASSTGPAGEQYF. The CDR3 nucleotides read TGTGCCAGCAGCACGGGCCCTGCCGGCGAGCAGTACTTC.

The chain couples TRBV5-1 to TRBJ2-3; no firm D call. Germline CDR1 reads SGHRS; CDR2 reads YFSETQ. Trimming shortened V by 2 bases and J by 5 bases, and 12 bases separated the two germline ends. The CDR3 has 14 amino acids. The CDR3 here is CASSFLRLVDTQYF. For the CDR3, the DNA is TGCGCCAGCAGCTTTTTACGGCTCGTAGATACGCAGTATTTT.

This chain uses TRBV10-2 with TRBJ2-2; possibly TRBD1 for D (6 bases). This CDR3 has 13 residues. Trimming took 6 bases from V and 6 from J, leaving 11 bases between them. Per germline, CDR1 WSHSY and CDR2 SAAADI. The CDR3 DNA is TGCGCCAGCAGGGTAACAGGGCCCGGGGAGCTGTTTTTT. This encodes CASRVTGPGELFF.

J is TRBJ2-7 and V is TRBV7-2; possible D gene TRBD1, 6 bases. The CDR3 sequence is 16 residues long. Germline V CDR1 and CDR2: SGHTA, FQGNSA. V lost 7 bases and J lost 3, with 22 bases in between. The CDR3 DNA reads TGTGCCAGCACCAAATCATTGGGGGCTAGTGGCTACGAGCAGTACTTC. Protein sequence: CASTKSLGASGYEQYF.

V gene TRBV5-4 combines with J gene TRBJ2-2; D gene uncertain. Per germline, CDR1 SGHNT and CDR2 YYREEE (reference sequence). The CDR3 length is 13 residues. Deletions cut 4 bases from V and 10 bases from J, with 14 bases between. CDR3 sequence reads: CASSPSSALELFF. For the CDR3, the DNA is TGTGCCAGCAGCCCATCCTCCGCCCTGGAGCTGTTTTTT.

V and J are TRBV5-1 and TRBJ2-5; TRBD1 or TRBD2 may be the D gene (7 bases each). V was trimmed by 7 bases and J by 3 bases, leaving 13 bases between them. CDR1 is SGHRS and CDR2 is YFSETQ in the germline V gene. The CDR3 is 13 residues long. CDR3 in amino acids: CASGEGAEETQYF. In DNA form, the CDR3 reads TGCGCCAGCGGGGAGGGGGCAGAAGAGACCCAGTACTTC.

The J gene is TRBJ2-1, the V gene TRBV12-2; the table's D call TRBD2 went unverified against the DNA. TRBV12-2 is listed as a pseudogene. This CDR3 is 19 amino acids long. DNA of the CDR3: TGTGCAAGTCGCTTAGCGACCCCCCGGGGGCGGGAGTCTTTTAATGAGCAGTTCTTC. Translating it yields CASRLATPRGRESFNEQFF.

The rearrangement uses TRBV5-1 and TRBJ2-5; the D is unclear. Trimming pared 4 bases from V and 0 bases from J, leaving 13 bases between. Per the germline V gene, CDR1 is SGHRS and CDR2 is YFSETQ. This CDR3 has 15 amino acids. The CDR3 loop reads CASSPPLFDQETQYF. The CDR3 DNA is TGCGCCAGCAGCCCCCCATTGTTTGACCAAGAGACCCAGTACTTC.

The chain employs TRBV5-4 and TRBJ2-7; 7 nucleotides align to TRBD1. The length of the CDR3 is 13 residues. V lost 5 bases and J lost 5; bases outside the gene matches: 7. Germline loops: CDR1 SGHNT, CDR2 YYREEE (reference sequence). Written as DNA, the CDR3 is TGTGCCAGCAGTCTTAGACAGGGCCACGAGCAGTACTTC. Translated: CASSLRQGHEQYF.

The chain uses TRBV9 and TRBJ2-2; the match to TRBD2 covers 10 bases. This CDR3 comprises 14 residues. V shed 4 bases and J 8 bases; nucleotides not matched to a gene: 5. Germline V CDR1 and CDR2: SGDLS, YYNGEE. The CDR3 protein is CASSLRTSGGELFF. CDR3 coding DNA: TGTGCCAGCAGCCTTCGGACTAGCGGAGGGGAGCTGTTTTTT.

A remark on this clone: In the same sample, other DNA sequences code for this CDR3. This chain connects TRBV29-1 to TRBJ2-3, with D unclear. This CDR3 region has 12 residues. Between the trimmed V and J ends, which lost 3 bases and 2 bases, there was a span of 6 bases. In germline, CDR1 is SQVTM, CDR2 ANQGSEA. The CDR3 here is CSVDPSTDTQYF. In DNA form, the CDR3 reads TGCAGCGTTGACCCCTCCACAGATACGCAGTATTTT.

The V gene is TRBV6-1, the J gene TRBJ2-5; D perhaps matches TRBD1 (8 bases). This CDR3 region has 14 residues. V lost 9 bases, J lost 1 base, and 15 bases lay in between. Germline CDR1 and CDR2: MNHNS and SASEGT. CDR3 coding DNA: TGTGCCAGTAACAGGGGGACTATCCAAGAGACCCAGTACTTC. It translates to CASNRGTIQETQYF.

This clone was observed once. The gene calls are TRBV11-2 and TRBJ2-1, with TRBD2 matching 10 bases. The CDR3 consists of 15 residues. Per the germline V gene, CDR1 is SGHAT and CDR2 is FQNNGV. V lost 3 bases to trimming and J lost 4 bases; unmatched junction nucleotides: 3. CDR3 residues: CASSFGLADYNEQFF. The CDR3 DNA reads as TGTGCCAGCAGCTTCGGACTAGCGGATTACAATGAGCAGTTCTTC.

The chain carries TRBV29-1 and TRBJ2-6; perhaps D is TRBD1 or TRBD2 (5 bases each). The V end lost 6 bases, the J end lost 2 bases, and 8 bases lay between the germline ends. The CDR3 runs to 13 residues. The germline CDR1 and CDR2 sequences are SQVTM and ANQGSEA. The CDR3 nucleotides read TGCAGCGTGGGGGATACTGGGGCCAACGTCCTGACTTTC. Amino acids: CSVGDTGANVLTF.

The chain is built from TRBV11-3 and TRBJ2-3; no clear D gene. Germline V lookup: CDR1 SGHNT, CDR2 YENEEA. CDR3 size: 13 residues. V was shortened by 3 bases and J by 4 bases, with 8 bases between the two germline ends. CDR3 sequence reads: CASSLGASDTQYF. Written as DNA, the CDR3 is TGTGCCAGCAGCTTGGGCGCGTCAGATACGCAGTATTTT.